This T cell receptor beta chain is from a study of blood T cell repertoires in COVID-19. Across the whole study: Sources were T cells, B-cell-depleted T cells, or PBMCs; the material itself was cDNA or gDNA.

Measured with immunoSEQ multiplex PCR; TCRdb has only the in-frame clones, and not every one. The table includes almost 250,000 clones, more than 85% detected once. Participant age was roughly 18 to 100 years, and participants resided in 25 or so US areas. In Cohort 3, a recovered donor had either two negative PCRs, clearance, or symptom resolution. The CDR3 loop spans 18 amino acids. J was trimmed by 1 base and V by 1 base; bases with no gene match: 10. Germline-derived CDR1 and CDR2 are LGHDT and YNNKEL (reference sequence). The source is a woman aged 25 to 39 who had recovered from COVID-19. The rearrangement joins TRBV3-1 (or the pseudogene TRBV3-2) to TRBJ1-2; 9 nucleotides match TRBD1. The sequencing sample was made of PBMCs or T cells enriched from blood (not recorded which). The CDR3 bases are TGTGCCAGCAGCCAAGGGGGACAGGGAATTGGGAGTAACTATGGCTACACCTTC. Translation gives CASSQGGQGIGSNYGYTF.